A selection of T cell receptor beta chains follows, all from one sample in a study of cytomegalovirus exposure and HLA in healthy donors. Sequencing was performed with immunoSEQ multiplex PCR; in TCRdb, only in-frame clones are kept and a portion is missing. The sample holds more than 90,000 clones, about 70% seen once. The material sequenced was PBMCs. The source is a woman aged 35 to 49 in good health and CMV-seronegative. Each CDR3 is given with its conserved first and last residue. A D gene is named only where the DNA matches it firmly. A clone size is listed for some rows: how often the clone was seen (once, few, many), or a class if it is expanded.

J | V | size | D | CDR3 | DNA
TRBJ2-2 | TRBV28 | . | . | CASNGRGTGELFF | TGTGCCAGCAACGGCCGCGGGACCGGGGAGCTGTTTTTT
TRBJ1-6 | TRBV13 | . | . | CASSLKAGPNSPLHF | TGTGCCAGCAGCTTAAAGGCGGGCCCAAATTCACCCCTCCACTTT
TRBJ1-4 | TRBV11-2 | . | . | CASSTDQGWSEKLFF | TGTGCCAGCAGCACCGATCAGGGGTGGAGTGAAAAACTGTTTTTT
TRBJ1-3 | TRBV28 | . | . | CASKPPLMGSGNTIYF | TGTGCCAGCAAACCCCCATTAATGGGGAGTGGAAACACCATATATTTT
TRBJ1-1 | TRBV19 | . | . | CASSSVIEAFF | TGTGCCAGTAGTTCGGTCATCGAAGCTTTCTTT
TRBJ1-1 | TRBV6-6 | . | . | CASRPSGTEAFF | TGTGCCAGCAGACCCTCGGGCACTGAAGCTTTCTTT
TRBJ2-7 | TRBV7-9 | . | TRBD2 | CASSPGTSGAHEQYF | TGTGCCAGCAGCCCCGGGACTAGCGGGGCGCACGAGCAGTACTTC
TRBJ2-7 | TRBV7-9 | few | TRBD1 | CASSPRTGSDEQYF | TGTGCCAGCAGCCCCCGGACAGGGTCCGACGAGCAGTACTTC
TRBJ2-2 | TRBV6-5 | . | TRBD2 | CASRPRLAGAGELFF | TGTGCCAGCAGGCCACGACTAGCGGGAGCCGGGGAGCTGTTTTTT
TRBJ2-1 | TRBV19 | . | TRBD2 | CASTAGVVNEQFF | TGTGCCAGTACGGCGGGAGTAGTCAATGAGCAGTTCTTC
TRBJ2-7 | TRBV28 | few | . | CASNVGPLYEQYF | TGTGCCAGCAACGTGGGCCCTCTCTACGAGCAGTACTTC
TRBJ2-3 | TRBV5-1 | . | . | CASSLMMGGRTDTQYF | TGCGCCAGCAGCCTCATGATGGGGGGGCGCACAGATACGCAGTATTTT
TRBJ2-7 | TRBV4-1 | once | TRBD2 | CASSPGLAGASAYEQYF | TGCGCCAGCAGCCCGGGACTAGCGGGGGCCTCCGCCTACGAGCAGTACTTC
TRBJ2-1 | TRBV2 | . | . | CASSEERSDEQFF | TGTGCCAGCAGTGAAGAAAGATCGGATGAGCAGTTCTTC